This T cell receptor (beta chain) was sequenced for a study of identical twins. Carrying unique molecular identifiers, the cDNA also gained a universal primer site through template switching. A single record per CDR3 protein comes from TCRdb applying MiXCR to the 5' RACE reads. The data contain about 900,000 distinct CDR3 sequences, approximately 13% of them singletons. Study results and caveats: Less excess twin sharing appeared in beta out-of-frame sequences. Models, which agreed with sharing between unrelated individuals, nonetheless underestimated the out-of-frame TCR alpha sharing seen in monozygotic twins.

This clonotype was observed a handful of times. Its antigen is not identified. The same sample was also studied in work on yellow fever vaccine responses in identical twins.

This sequence originates from a woman under 30 in good health. The sample comprised PBMCs.

The CDR3 DNA reads TGCAGTGCTAGACCGGGGGACAGGGGAGAGACCCAGTACTTC. This codes for CSARPGDRGETQYF. This rearrangement joins TRBV20-1 to TRBJ2-5; TRBD1 matches at 10 bases. The CDR3 is 14 residues long. From germline, CDR1 is DFQATT and CDR2 SNEGSKA (reference sequence). The V segment lost 2 bases and the J segment 4 bases; nucleotides outside the gene matches: 4.